This TCR beta chain was sequenced during a study of T cells in Graves' hyperthyroidism and ophthalmopathy (dated by TCRdb to between 2019 and 2020). In the study overall: Peripheral blood samples were taken at initial diagnosis, before any treatment was given. After blood sampling, hyperthyroidism patients were treated with methimazole at a starting dose of 30 mg daily, and ophthalmopathy patients were treated with high-dose intravenous methylprednisolone. The 85 to 100 discovery patients were randomly split 7:3 into training and test sets. In about 6 Graves' hyperthyroidism patients, the study also compared T-cell repertoires from thyroid tissue with T-cell repertoires from blood. To identify distinguishing TCR V-J signatures, a discovery cohort of around 100 patients was used, comprising 43 with Graves' ophthalmopathy and under 60 with stable Graves' hyperthyroidism. The paper describes TCR Vbeta CDR3 sequencing of 140 or so peripheral blood samples, made up of 40 to 45 ophthalmopathy patients, around 78 hyperthyroidism patients and roughly 17 progressor patients. An independent validation cohort of fewer than 20 hyperthyroidism patients and roughly 16 patients who later progressed to ophthalmopathy tested prospective prediction of ophthalmopathy. On the study overall, not on this receptor specifically: In validation, the model predicted progression to ophthalmopathy with around 71% sensitivity and around 72% specificity, a median of 6.5 months before onset. A 13 V-J signature model separated ophthalmopathy from stable hyperthyroidism, with approximately 87% sensitivity and 81% to 83% specificity in cross-validation and 80%/75% in testing. Sample size was not statistically predetermined, and blinding of investigators to group allocation was not performed. Most expanded thyroid clonotypes (frequency above 0.001) were also detected in blood, a finding suggesting that blood repertoires may reflect thyroid immune responses.

The germline V gene (reference sequence) supplies CDR1 SEHNR and CDR2 FQNEAQ. At the junction V is shortened by 6 bases and J by 5 bases, with 28 bases in between. Including the terminal cysteine and phenylalanine, the CDR3 comprises 18 residues. CDR3 DNA only is kept here, 54 bases in frame from base 1. Moderately to severely active disease, a Clinical Activity Score of at least 3, a NOSPECS grade of at least 4, and a duration under 3 months were present in ophthalmopathy patients. Exclusion was applied to patients with uncontrolled infections, other autoimmune diseases, pregnancy or lactation. Diagnoses relied on clinical symptoms, serum thyroxine and TRAb, thyroid ultrasound and orbital computed tomography. PBMCs were isolated from about 9.2 ml of fresh peripheral blood by Ficoll-Paque density gradient centrifugation. Total RNA was extracted with Trizol reagent, and quality was checked on an Agilent 2100 Bioanalyzer.

With respect to this clonotype: The clone's antigen remains unknown. No qualities accompany the bases; no much larger clone lies one base away.

TCR beta CDR3 regions were amplified from RNA transcripts. The TCR CDR3 was subjected to a first round of RT-PCR using the HTBI primer set and the Qiagen OneStep RT-PCR kit. The libraries were constructed in a second round of multiplex PCR and then size-selected and purified. The libraries were sequenced on an Illumina HiSeq2000 using paired-end 100 bp reads. In the authors' own workflow: SOAPnuke was used to process the raw data, with reads discarded if the reads contained adapters or uncalled bases, had a mean Phred below 15, or lacked an exact constant-primer or identifier match. COPE v1.2.5 was used to merge high-quality paired reads, and clonotypes were defined as unique nucleotide sequences. MiTCR v1.1 was used to align clonotypes to the IMGT TRBV, TRBD and TRBJ reference segments. Analysis was restricted to V-J combinations with a frequency above 0.0001, which covered 99% to 99.2% of repertoires. A TCS score was defined as the ratio of F50 (clonal expansion) to E x V (chaos), with BLOSUM62-based TCRdist applied between CDR3 peptides within each V-J. Welch's t-statistics and random forest reduced roughly 530 V-J features to around 14, which were used in a naive Bayes classifier (R e1071). TCRdb applied fastp at Q25 and MiXCR to the public reads, then kept only in-frame beta chains. Rows merge per CDR3 protein into single entries with the most common DNA and genes. The V and J calls shown here were made by TCRdb, not taken from the authors' results. In this sample the table shows some 500,000 distinct CDR3 sequences, more than 15% of which occur a single time. Of the sample, approximately 30% falls within the top ten clones.

This clonotype originated in a woman aged 25 to 39 with Graves' ophthalmopathy. This chain is built from TRBV7-9 and TRBJ2-5; the D gene is perhaps TRBD1, on 6 matching bases. The source material was blood. This receptor has the CDR3 CASRPRVQSEGVWETQYF. The nucleotides read TGTGCCAGCAGACCCAGGGTCCAGTCAGAGGGGGTGTGGGAGACCCAGTACTTC.